One T cell receptor (beta chain) is described in this entry. Its antigen is not identified. Stable hyperthyroidism: no ophthalmopathy progression over 18 months of follow-up. This sample stems from a study of T cells in Graves' hyperthyroidism and ophthalmopathy. General study findings and limits: Among clonotypes expanded in thyroid above 0.001, most were also found in blood. From stable hyperthyroidism, ophthalmopathy was set apart by a 13 V-J model. With a median lead of around 6.7 months before onset, the model predicted ophthalmopathy.

V lost 1 base, J lost 0 bases, and 4 bases stayed unmatched. CDR3 length: 17 residues. CDR1 SGHVS and CDR2 FNYEAQ come from the germline V gene. There were TCR beta CDR3 regions amplified from RNA transcripts. The TCR CDR3 was amplified in a first-round RT-PCR using the HTBI primer set. From the multiplex PCR reads, TCRdb called clonotypes with MiXCR, one entry per CDR3 protein. This table has around 800,000 distinct CDR3 sequences, around 39% appearing once. The rearrangement links TRBV7-6 to TRBJ2-5; 11 bases are shared with TRBD2. What was sequenced was blood. This clonotype originated in a man younger than 35 with Graves' hyperthyroidism. In DNA, the CDR3 is TGTGCCAGCAGCTTAGTTCCTAGCGGGGGGCACCAAGAGACCCAGTACTTC. It encodes CASSLVPSGGHQETQYF.